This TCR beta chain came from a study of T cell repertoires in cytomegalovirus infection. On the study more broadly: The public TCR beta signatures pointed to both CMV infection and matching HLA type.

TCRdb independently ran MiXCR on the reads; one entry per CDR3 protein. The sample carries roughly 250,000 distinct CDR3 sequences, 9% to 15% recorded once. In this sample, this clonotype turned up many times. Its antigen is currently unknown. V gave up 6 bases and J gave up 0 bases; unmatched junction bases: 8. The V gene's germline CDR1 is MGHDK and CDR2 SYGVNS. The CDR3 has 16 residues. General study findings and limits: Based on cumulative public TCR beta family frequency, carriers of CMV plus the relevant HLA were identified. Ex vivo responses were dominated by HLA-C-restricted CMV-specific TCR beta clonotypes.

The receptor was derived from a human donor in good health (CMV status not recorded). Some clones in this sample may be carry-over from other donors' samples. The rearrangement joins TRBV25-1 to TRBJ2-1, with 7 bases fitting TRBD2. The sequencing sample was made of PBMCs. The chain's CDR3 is CASRPSSGLSYNEQFF. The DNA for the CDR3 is TGTGCCAGCAGGCCGAGTAGCGGGCTCTCCTACAATGAGCAGTTCTTC.